These 4 T cell receptor beta chains were all obtained from the same sample, sequenced in a study of T cell clonality in common variable immunodeficiency. Sequenced by immunoSEQ multiplex PCR; TCRdb stores in-frame clones only, minus some. The data show about 52,000 clones, none appearing only once, with 1.8% held by the ten largest. Sequencing was performed on peripheral blood mononuclear cells. Receptors originate from a person between 18 and 75 years old in good health.

This clone was counted many times. Sequencing ends 3 residues short of the CDR3 end; the germline J gene provides the rest. The chain combines TRBV5-1 with TRBJ2-3; 10 nucleotides agree with TRBD2. The CDR3 is 17 amino acids. V lost 3 bases to trimming and J lost 4 bases; unmatched junction nucleotides: 11. Germline V gene data show CDR1 as SGHRS and CDR2 as YFSETQ. The CDR3 protein is CASSSTLSGRAADTQYF. The CDR3 DNA, read in part, is TGCGCCAGCAGCTCCACTCTAAGCGGGAGGGCAGCAGATACG.

This clone has just a few counts. The CDR3 goes on 3 residues after the read ends, and that part is filled in from the germline J gene. This chain connects TRBV13 to TRBJ1-2, with 8 bases fitting TRBD1. The CDR3 runs to 18 residues. After removal of 6 bases from V and 1 base from J, the junction contained 16 bases not matched to a gene. CDR1 is PRHDT, CDR2 FYEKMQ, per germline (reference sequence). CDR3: CASRPPSRDRRRNYGYTF. CDR3 DNA (partial): TGTGCCAGCAGACCTCCCTCCCGGGACAGGAGACGTAACTATGGC.

This clone was counted between two and nine times. The read ends 3 residues before the CDR3 terminus; that terminus is restored from the germline J gene. This chain links TRBV2 with TRBJ2-2; a weak D match, TRBD1 (5 bases). The V gene lost 6 bases and the J gene lost 3 bases, with 14 bases spanning the gap. This CDR3 spans 15 amino acids. Germline V gene sequence: CDR1 SNHLY, CDR2 FYNNEI. CDR3 region: CASRQRWGDTGELFF. The DNA read from the CDR3 is TGTGCCAGCAGACAACGGTGGGGCGACACCGGGGAG. Supplemented by reference TRBV2 and TRBJ2-2, the full variable domain reads EPEVTQTPSHQVTQMGQEVILRCVPISNHLYFYWYRQILGQKVEFLVSFYNNEISEKSEIFDDQFSVERPDGSNFTLKIRSTKLEDSAMYFCASRQRWGDTGELFFGEGSRLTVL.

This clone was seen ten or more times. The sequence runs out 3 residues before the end of the CDR3; the remainder is reconstructed from the germline J gene. This chain links TRBV7-2 with TRBJ2-2; 11 bases match TRBD1. CDR1 and CDR2 (germline): SGHTA, FQGNSA. The CDR3 sequence is 15 residues long. Trimming at V came to 5 bases and at J to 7 bases, leaving 6 bases not matched to a gene. Incomplete CDR3 DNA: TGTGCCAGCAGCGGGCGGACAGGGGGCGGCGGGGAG. Its protein is CASSGRTGGGGE. The CDR3 in its entirety is CASSGRTGGGGELFF.